This passage covers 10 T cell receptor beta chains from one sample sequenced in a study of T cells in Graves' hyperthyroidism and ophthalmopathy. TCR beta CDR3 regions were amplified from RNA transcripts. First-round RT-PCR targeting the TCR CDR3 was performed with the HTBI primer set. TCRdb analysed the multiplex PCR reads with MiXCR anew, one entry per CDR3 protein. The sample carries 340,000 or so distinct CDR3 sequences, under 25% recorded once. Sequences were obtained from blood. These receptors were obtained from a woman aged 45-60 years with Graves' hyperthyroidism.

This clonotype was counted ten times or more. The chain combines TRBV19 with TRBJ1-2; D might be TRBD1 (5 bases). This CDR3 contains 14 residues. V gave up 7 bases and J gave up 1 base, with 13 bases separating them. Germline V lookup: CDR1 LNHDA, CDR2 SQIVND (reference sequence). The CDR3, as DNA: TGTGCCAGTACCCCCCGGGGGATTAACTATGGCTACACCTTC. As protein: CASTPRGINYGYTF.

This clonotype was counted ten times or more. The chain links TRBV20-1 to TRBJ1-2; TRBD1 agrees at 9 bases. The germline V gene encodes CDR1 DFQATT and CDR2 SNEGSKA (reference sequence). The V gene end was trimmed by 7 bases and the J gene end by 2 bases; junction bases not matched to a gene: 8. This CDR3 is built from 14 residues. The CDR3 coding sequence is TGCAGTGATCATGGACAGGGGTTAAACTATGGCTACACCTTC. Residues: CSDHGQGLNYGYTF.

This clonotype was counted many times. The chain has TRBV6-2 or TRBV6-3 and TRBJ2-3, with 13 bases that match TRBD2. The CDR3 totals 16 residues. Germline-derived CDR1 and CDR2 are MNHEY and SVGEGT. V gave up 2 bases and J gave up 4 bases; unmatched junction bases: 3. DNA for the CDR3: TGTGCCAGCAGTTACCTCGGGACTAGCGGGGCAGATACGCAGTATTTT. Translation gives CASSYLGTSGADTQYF.

This clonotype was observed a few times. The chain is built from TRBV20-1 and TRBJ2-7; 13 nucleotides align to TRBD2. V lost 3 bases to trimming and J lost 1 base; unmatched junction nucleotides: 9. This CDR3 has 17 residues. CDR1 is DFQATT, CDR2 SNEGSKA, per germline (reference sequence). CDR3 in amino acids: CSASVLAGGLKSYEQYF. The CDR3 DNA follows: TGCAGTGCTAGCGTACTAGCGGGGGGGCTTAAGTCCTACGAGCAGTACTTC.

This clonotype was counted between two and nine times. This sequence joins TRBV3-1 and TRBJ2-5, with D unresolved. From germline, CDR1 is LGHDT and CDR2 YNNKEL (reference sequence). V was pared by 4 bases and J by 5 bases, with 17 bases between. The length of the CDR3 is 15 residues. In DNA, the CDR3 is TGTGCCAGCAGCCCCCCCCTCGCCCTACCGGAGACCCAGTACTTC. Protein product: CASSPPLALPETQYF.

The table lists this clonotype with many counts. This rearrangement joins TRBV6-2 or TRBV6-3 to TRBJ2-7; TRBD1 aligns across 9 bases. V was clipped by 8 bases and J by 2 bases; unmatched bases: 4. This CDR3 comprises 13 residues. CDR1 is MNHEY, CDR2 SVGEGT, per germline. In DNA, the CDR3 is TGTGCCAGCCGAGGGACAGGGCCCTACGAGCAGTACTTC. Encoded protein: CASRGTGPYEQYF.

Ten or more counts support this clonotype. The chain uses TRBV10-3 and TRBJ1-2, with 8 bases that match TRBD1. Germline assignment: CDR1 ENHRY and CDR2 SYGVKD. The CDR3 covers 15 residues. V was clipped by 3 bases and J by 0 bases; unmatched bases: 3. The CDR3 sequence: CAISDSGGSNYGYTF. CDR3 in DNA: TGTGCCATCAGTGACTCAGGGGGCTCTAACTATGGCTACACCTTC.

Ten or more counts support this clonotype. The rearrangement joins TRBV30 to TRBJ2-3, with 10 positions matching TRBD2. The trim removed 2 bases at V and 3 bases at J, leaving 5 bases unmatched. Germline CDR1 GTSNPN, CDR2 SVGIG (reference sequence). CDR3 length: 15 residues. CDR3 in amino acids: CAWSLASGSTDTQYF. CDR3 nucleotides: TGTGCCTGGAGTTTGGCTAGCGGGAGTACAGATACGCAGTATTTT.

The rearrangement uses TRBV20-1 and TRBJ2-7; a possible D gene is TRBD2 (6 bases). The CDR3 covers 12 residues. V lost 3 bases and J 0 bases, leaving 6 bases between the germline ends. Germline V gene data show CDR1 as DFQATT and CDR2 as SNEGSKA (reference sequence). CDR3 DNA: TGCAGTGCTAGCGGGAGCTCCTACGAGCAGTACTTC. The encoded protein is CSASGSSYEQYF.

The chain carries TRBV18 and TRBJ1-4, with D unclear. This CDR3 region has 14 residues. Germline CDR1 and CDR2: KGHSH and LQKENI. Trimming stripped 6 bases from V and 4 bases from J, with 12 bases between. The CDR3 here is CASSPTGVNEKLFF. CDR3 in DNA: TGTGCCAGCTCTCCGACTGGTGTTAATGAAAAACTGTTTTTT.